This T cell receptor beta chain originates from a study of blood T cell repertoires in COVID-19. Study-wide background: Nucleic acid was either cDNA or gDNA, and it came from T cells, B-cell-depleted T cells, or PBMCs.

The germline V gene has CDR1 SGHTA and CDR2 FQGNSA. V was clipped by 2 bases and J by 4 bases, with 5 bases between them. The CDR3 runs to 12 residues. Per the authors' pipeline: The assay estimated nucleated cells by amplifying reference gene primers. The data were produced by immunoSEQ multiplex PCR, yet TCRdb's version contains in-frame clones alone and is incomplete. V and J calls and clone size are as listed in that table; D and trimming were resolved from the DNA. The sample yields more than 20,000 clones, roughly 89% seen once. The chain links TRBV7-2 to TRBJ1-2; D is unclear. The receptor comes from a human donor in a cohort sampled during active COVID-19. Source material: peripheral blood. CDR3 sequence: CASSLMAYGYTF. In DNA, the CDR3 is TGTGCCAGCAGCTTAATGGCCTATGGCTACACCTTC.